The sequence of this T cell receptor (beta chain) was determined in a study of blood T cell repertoires in COVID-19. As for the study in general: The United States, Italy and Spain provided the acute and convalescent COVID-19 samples. Nucleic acid was either cDNA or gDNA, and it came from T cells, B-cell-depleted T cells, or PBMCs.

The count of this clone is one. The CDR3 length is 16 residues. In germline, CDR1 is PRHDT, CDR2 FYEKMQ (reference sequence). J gave up 6 bases and V 1 base, and 4 bases lay outside the gene matches. Among Cohort 3 donors, those recovered had two negative PCRs, clearance, or symptom resolution. Some clones are missing from TCRdb's copy, which holds only in-frame ones; the method was immunoSEQ multiplex PCR. This table has 300,000 to 450,000 clones, over 75% appearing once. Sample: PBMCs or T cells enriched from blood (not recorded which). V gene TRBV13 combines with J gene TRBJ2-1, with 12 nucleotides matching TRBD2. This sequence originates from a young man who had recovered from COVID-19. The CDR3 sequence: CASSLELAGGRNEQFF. The CDR3 nucleotides are TGTGCCAGCAGCTTAGAACTAGCGGGGGGTCGCAATGAGCAGTTCTTC.